The TCR beta chain described here comes from a study of blood T cells in healthy people across ages. The V and J ends lost 6 bases and 4 bases, in that order; junction bases with no gene match: 9. The CDR3 length is 16 residues. CDR1 is LGHDT and CDR2 is YNNKEL in the germline V gene (reference sequence). As regards this clonotype: Its antigen is unidentified.

Next came a second PCR, run for about 7 to 12 cycles, which used a sample-barcoded 5' primer along with a J-beta primer mix. Unique molecular identifiers of 12 random nucleotides labeled each cDNA. TCRdb reprocessed the 5' RACE reads via MiXCR and lists one record per CDR3 protein. Here the sample spans about 640,000 distinct CDR3 sequences, 58% being singletons. Researchers report isolating at least 6.5 million PBMCs per sample. Whole-study findings and limits: Age brought a roughly linear fall in TCR beta diversity measured per million T cells. Estimated diversity across one million T cells was deemed an underestimate.

The rearrangement joins TRBV3-1 to TRBJ2-1; TRBD2 matches at 10 bases. This TCR derives from a man aged 55 to 70 in good health. Specimen: blood. The CDR3, as DNA: TGTGCCAGCAGTCGGAGCGGGGGGGCCCCATACAATGAGCAGTTCTTC. Translation: CASSRSGGAPYNEQFF.